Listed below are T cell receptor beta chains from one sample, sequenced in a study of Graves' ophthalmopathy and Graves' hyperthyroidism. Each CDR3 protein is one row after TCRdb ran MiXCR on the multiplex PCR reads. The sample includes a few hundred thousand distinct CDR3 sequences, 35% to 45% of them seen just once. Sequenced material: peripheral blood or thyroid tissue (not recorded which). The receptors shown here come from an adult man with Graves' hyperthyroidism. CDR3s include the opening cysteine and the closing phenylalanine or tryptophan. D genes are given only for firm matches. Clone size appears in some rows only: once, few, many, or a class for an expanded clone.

CDR3 DNA: TGTGCCAGCTGGGGACTAGCGCTACAGGGTGAAGCTTTCTTT
CDR3 protein: CASWGLALQGEAFF
D gene: .
clone size: .
J gene: TRBJ1-1
V gene: TRBV7-8

CDR3 DNA: TGCGCCAGCAGCTTGGGAAGGGTTACCAATCAGCCCCAGCATTTT
CDR3 protein: CASSLGRVTNQPQHF
D gene: .
clone size: .
J gene: TRBJ1-5
V gene: TRBV5-1

CDR3 DNA: TGTGCCAGTAGTATTGGAACGGGACAGGGGTACGAGCAGTACTTC
CDR3 protein: CASSIGTGQGYEQYF
D gene: TRBD1
clone size: many
J gene: TRBJ2-7
V gene: TRBV19

CDR3 DNA: TGTGCCAGCAGTAAGGAGACTAGGACCTACGAGCAGTACTTC
CDR3 protein: CASSKETRTYEQYF
D gene: .
clone size: .
J gene: TRBJ2-7
V gene: TRBV6-1

CDR3 DNA: TGTGCCAGCAGCTTAGATGGCGAGGGCTTCTCCTACGAGCAGTACTTC
CDR3 protein: CASSLDGEGFSYEQYF
D gene: .
clone size: many
J gene: TRBJ2-7
V gene: TRBV11-2

CDR3 DNA: TGTGCCAGCAGGTCCGGGACGTTGAACACCGGGGAGCTGTTTTTT
CDR3 protein: CASRSGTLNTGELFF
D gene: .
clone size: many
J gene: TRBJ2-2
V gene: TRBV12-3/TRBV12-4

CDR3 DNA: TGCAGTGCCGGACACTCTAACACTGAAGCTTTCTTT
CDR3 protein: CSAGHSNTEAFF
D gene: .
clone size: .
J gene: TRBJ1-1
V gene: TRBV29-1

CDR3 DNA: TGTGCCAGCAGCCAAGGCGTAGGGAGAGCTTTCTTT
CDR3 protein: CASSQGVGRAFF
D gene: .
clone size: few
J gene: TRBJ1-1
V gene: TRBV3-1

CDR3 DNA: TGTGCCAGTTACACCTACTATGGCTACACCTTC
CDR3 protein: CASYTYYGYTF
D gene: .
clone size: many
J gene: TRBJ1-2
V gene: TRBV19

CDR3 DNA: TGTGCCAGCAGTGGTCGACAGGGATCCACTGAAGCTTTCTTT
CDR3 protein: CASSGRQGSTEAFF
D gene: TRBD1
clone size: many
J gene: TRBJ1-1
V gene: TRBV12-3/TRBV12-4

CDR3 DNA: TGTGCCAGCAGTTACTCTCCGGGGCGCGATAACTATGGCTACACCTTC
CDR3 protein: CASSYSPGRDNYGYTF
D gene: .
clone size: .
J gene: TRBJ1-2
V gene: TRBV6-6

CDR3 DNA: TGCAGTGCAAAGGCGGATATGAACACTGAAGCTTTCTTT
CDR3 protein: CSAKADMNTEAFF
D gene: .
clone size: many
J gene: TRBJ1-1
V gene: TRBV20-1

CDR3 DNA: TGTGCCAGCAGCCCACTGACACCGGGGGAGACCCAGTACTTC
CDR3 protein: CASSPLTPGETQYF
D gene: .
clone size: many
J gene: TRBJ2-5
V gene: TRBV11-2

CDR3 DNA: TGTGCCAGCAGTTTTTCAGGACAGGGCGGAGAGACCCAGTACTTC
CDR3 protein: CASSFSGQGGETQYF
D gene: TRBD1
clone size: .
J gene: TRBJ2-5
V gene: TRBV7-9

CDR3 DNA: TGCAGTGCTAGTCTACTAGCGGGGTTGACGGCCCAGTACTTC
CDR3 protein: CSASLLAGLTAQYF
D gene: TRBD2
clone size: .
J gene: TRBJ2-5
V gene: TRBV20-1

CDR3 DNA: TGTGCCAGCTCACCCCGTCGGCAGGGGGAAGCCTACGAGCAGTACTTC
CDR3 protein: CASSPRRQGEAYEQYF
D gene: TRBD1
clone size: .
J gene: TRBJ2-7
V gene: TRBV25-1

CDR3 DNA: TGTGCCAGCAGTTTCAGGGGTTCAGGGTACACTGAAGCTTTCTTT
CDR3 protein: CASSFRGSGYTEAFF
D gene: .
clone size: once
J gene: TRBJ1-1
V gene: TRBV12-3/TRBV12-4

CDR3 DNA: TGTGCCAGCAGTGGACGGACAGGGCTTGGCTGGGGCTACACCTTC
CDR3 protein: CASSGRTGLGWGYTF
D gene: TRBD1
clone size: many
J gene: TRBJ1-2
V gene: TRBV25-1